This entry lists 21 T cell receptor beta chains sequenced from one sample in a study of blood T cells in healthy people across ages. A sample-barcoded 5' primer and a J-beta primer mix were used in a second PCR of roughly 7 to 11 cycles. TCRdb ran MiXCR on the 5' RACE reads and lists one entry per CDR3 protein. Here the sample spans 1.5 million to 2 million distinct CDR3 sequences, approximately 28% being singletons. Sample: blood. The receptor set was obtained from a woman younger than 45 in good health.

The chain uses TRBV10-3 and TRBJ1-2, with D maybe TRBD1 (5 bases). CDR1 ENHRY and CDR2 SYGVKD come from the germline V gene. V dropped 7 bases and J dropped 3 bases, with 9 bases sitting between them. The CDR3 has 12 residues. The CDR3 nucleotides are TGTGCCATCAATCCAGGGTACTATGGCTACACCTTC. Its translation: CAINPGYYGYTF.

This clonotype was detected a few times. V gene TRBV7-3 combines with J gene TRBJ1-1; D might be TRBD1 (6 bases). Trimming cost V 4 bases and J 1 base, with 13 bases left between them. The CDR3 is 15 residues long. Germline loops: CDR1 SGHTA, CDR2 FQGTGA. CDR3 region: CASSSRGGSNTEAFF. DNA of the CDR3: TGTGCCAGCAGCTCAAGGGGGGGCTCGAACACTGAAGCTTTCTTT.

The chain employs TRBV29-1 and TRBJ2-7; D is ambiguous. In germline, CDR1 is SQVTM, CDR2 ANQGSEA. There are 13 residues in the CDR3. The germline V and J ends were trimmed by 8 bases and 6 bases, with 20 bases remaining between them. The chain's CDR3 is CSTSETPVAEQYF. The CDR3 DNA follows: TGCAGCACTTCCGAGACACCGGTAGCCGAGCAGTACTTC.

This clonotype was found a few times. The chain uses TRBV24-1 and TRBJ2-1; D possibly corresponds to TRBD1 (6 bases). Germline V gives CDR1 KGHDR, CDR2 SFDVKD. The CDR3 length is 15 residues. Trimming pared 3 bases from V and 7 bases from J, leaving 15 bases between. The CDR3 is CATSDLGAGSNEQFF. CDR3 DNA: TGTGCCACCAGTGATCTGGGGGCTGGTAGTAATGAGCAGTTCTTC.

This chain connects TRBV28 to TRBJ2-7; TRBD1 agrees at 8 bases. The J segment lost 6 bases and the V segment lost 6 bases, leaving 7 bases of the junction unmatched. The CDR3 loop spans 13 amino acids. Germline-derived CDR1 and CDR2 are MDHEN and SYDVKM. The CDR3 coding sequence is TGTGCCAGCAGCTGGAAAACAGGGGGCGAGCAGTACTTC. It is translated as CASSWKTGGEQYF.

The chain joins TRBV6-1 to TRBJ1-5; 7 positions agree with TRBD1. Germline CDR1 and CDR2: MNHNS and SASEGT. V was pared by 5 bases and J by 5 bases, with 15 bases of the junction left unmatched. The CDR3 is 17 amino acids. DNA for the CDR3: TGTGCCAGCAGTCCCAAGGGACAGTTGAGGAATTATCAGCCCCAGCATTTT. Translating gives CASSPKGQLRNYQPQHF.

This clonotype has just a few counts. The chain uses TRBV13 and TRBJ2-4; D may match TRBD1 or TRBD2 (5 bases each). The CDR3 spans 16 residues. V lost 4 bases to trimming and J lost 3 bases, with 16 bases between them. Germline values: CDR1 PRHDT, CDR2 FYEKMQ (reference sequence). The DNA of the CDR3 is TGTGCCAGCAGCTCCGGGGTCGGGGCCATCAAAAACATTCAGTACTTC. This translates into CASSSGVGAIKNIQYF.

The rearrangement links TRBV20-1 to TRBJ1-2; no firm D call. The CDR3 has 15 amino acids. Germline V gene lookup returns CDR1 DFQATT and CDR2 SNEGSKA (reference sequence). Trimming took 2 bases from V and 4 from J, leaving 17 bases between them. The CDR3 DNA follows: TGCAGTGCTAGATGGGCCATCACAGACATCTATGGCTACACCTTC. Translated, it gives CSARWAITDIYGYTF.

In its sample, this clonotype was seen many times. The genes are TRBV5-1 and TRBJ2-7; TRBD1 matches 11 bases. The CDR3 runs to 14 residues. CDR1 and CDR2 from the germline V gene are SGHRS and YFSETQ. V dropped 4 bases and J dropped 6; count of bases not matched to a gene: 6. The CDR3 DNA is TGCGCCAGCAGCCCGGACAGGGGGCAGATCGAGCAGTACTTC. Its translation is CASSPDRGQIEQYF.

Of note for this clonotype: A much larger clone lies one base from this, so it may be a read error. Here the CDR3 DNA reads TGTGCCAGCAGCGGTCTAGCGGGATACAATGAGCAGTACTTC. Translation: CASSGLAGYNEQYF. J is TRBJ2-7 and V is TRBV5-8, with 9 bases that match TRBD2. CDR3 length: 14 amino acids. Trimming cost V 4 bases and J 7 bases; bases outside gene matches: 9. The germline gives CDR1 SGHTS, CDR2 YDEGEE.

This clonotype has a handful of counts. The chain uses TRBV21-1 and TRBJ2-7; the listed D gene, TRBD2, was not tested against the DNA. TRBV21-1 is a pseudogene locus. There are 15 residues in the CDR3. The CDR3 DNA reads TGTGCCGGCAGCCCAATCTCAATAGAGGGTGACGAGCAGTACTTC. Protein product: CAGSPISIEGDEQYF.

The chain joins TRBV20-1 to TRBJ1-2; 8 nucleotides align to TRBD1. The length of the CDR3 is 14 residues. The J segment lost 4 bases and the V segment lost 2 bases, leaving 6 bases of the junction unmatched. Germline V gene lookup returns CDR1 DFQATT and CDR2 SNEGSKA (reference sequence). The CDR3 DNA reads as TGCAGTGCTAGACTCCCAGGGGGCGGCTATGGCTACACCTTC. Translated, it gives CSARLPGGGYGYTF.

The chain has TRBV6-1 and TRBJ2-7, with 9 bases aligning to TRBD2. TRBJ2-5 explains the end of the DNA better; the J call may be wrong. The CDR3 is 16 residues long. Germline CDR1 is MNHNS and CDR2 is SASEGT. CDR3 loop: CASSAVLAGWRETQYF. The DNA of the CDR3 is TGTGCCAGCAGTGCCGTTCTAGCGGGATGGAGAGAGACCCAGTACTTC.

CDR3 sequence reads: CASSQRLSGGPPYNEQFF. In DNA, the CDR3 is TGTGCCAGCAGCCAAAGACTTAGCGGGGGGCCTCCGTACAATGAGCAGTTCTTC. The chain has TRBV14 and TRBJ2-1; 10 bases line up with TRBD2. Germline V gene data show CDR1 as SGHDN and CDR2 as FVKESK. Losses at the gene ends were 2 bases for V and 4 bases for J; bases not matched to a gene: 11. The CDR3 sequence is 18 residues long.

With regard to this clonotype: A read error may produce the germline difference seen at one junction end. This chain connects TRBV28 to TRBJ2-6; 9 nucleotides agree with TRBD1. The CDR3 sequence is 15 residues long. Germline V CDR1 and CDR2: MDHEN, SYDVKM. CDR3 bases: TGTGCCAGCAGCAACAGGGGGCCGGGGGACAACGTCCTGACTTTC. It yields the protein CASSNRGPGDNVLTF.

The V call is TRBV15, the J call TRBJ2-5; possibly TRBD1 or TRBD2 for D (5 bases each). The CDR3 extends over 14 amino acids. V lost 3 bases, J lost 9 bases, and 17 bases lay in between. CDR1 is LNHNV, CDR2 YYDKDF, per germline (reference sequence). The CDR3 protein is CATSRTGAEEAQYF. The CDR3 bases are TGTGCCACCAGCAGGACCGGGGCGGAGGAGGCCCAGTACTTC.

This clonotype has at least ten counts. CDR3 protein: CASSLWDNEQFF. The CDR3 DNA reads as TGTGCCAGCAGTCTCTGGGACAATGAGCAGTTCTTC. V usage is TRBV12-3 or TRBV12-4 and J usage is TRBJ2-1; D unclear. V lost 5 bases and J lost 5, with 7 bases in between. The CDR3 sequence is 12 residues long.

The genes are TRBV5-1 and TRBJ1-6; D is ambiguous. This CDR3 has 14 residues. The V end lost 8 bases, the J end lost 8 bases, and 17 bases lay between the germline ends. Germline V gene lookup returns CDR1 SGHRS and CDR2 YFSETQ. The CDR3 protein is CASRRGRSDSPLHF. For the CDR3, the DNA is TGCGCCAGTCGACGGGGTCGATCGGATTCACCCCTCCACTTT.

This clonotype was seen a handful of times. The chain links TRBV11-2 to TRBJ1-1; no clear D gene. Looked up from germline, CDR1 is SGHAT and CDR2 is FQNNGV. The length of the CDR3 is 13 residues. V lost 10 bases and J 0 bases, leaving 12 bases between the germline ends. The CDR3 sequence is CATSGGLNTEAFF. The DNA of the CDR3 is TGTGCCACCTCGGGCGGCTTGAACACTGAAGCTTTCTTT. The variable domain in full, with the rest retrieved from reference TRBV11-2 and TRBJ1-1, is EAGVAQSPRYKIIEKRQSVAFWCNPISGHATLYWYQQILGQGPKLLIQFQNNGVVDDSQLPKDRFSAERLKGVDSTLKIQPAKLEDSAVYLCATSGGLNTEAFFGQGTRLTVV.

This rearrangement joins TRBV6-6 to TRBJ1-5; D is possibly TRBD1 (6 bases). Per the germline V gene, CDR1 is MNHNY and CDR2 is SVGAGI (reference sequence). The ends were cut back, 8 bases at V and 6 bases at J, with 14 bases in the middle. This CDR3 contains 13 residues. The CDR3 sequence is CASESQGSQPQHF. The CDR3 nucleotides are TGTGCCAGCGAGTCTCAGGGGTCTCAGCCCCAGCATTTT.

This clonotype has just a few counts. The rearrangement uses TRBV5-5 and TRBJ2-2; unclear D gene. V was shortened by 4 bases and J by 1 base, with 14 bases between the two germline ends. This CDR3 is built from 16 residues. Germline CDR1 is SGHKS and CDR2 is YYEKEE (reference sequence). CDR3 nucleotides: TGTGCCAGCAGCGAGTTCAGGCAACTGAACACCGGGGAGCTGTTTTTT. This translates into CASSEFRQLNTGELFF.